The rows below give T cell receptor beta chains drawn from one sample of a study of Ad26.COV2.S vaccination and SARS-CoV-2 variants. Libraries were prepared by immunoSEQ multiplex PCR; TCRdb keeps only in-frame clonotypes and omits some of them. The table records about 680,000 clones, roughly 90% of them present only once. The sample here was peripheral blood, taken in a trial of Ad26.COV2.S vaccine versus placebo. Every receptor here comes from a person between 18 and 60 years old who received the Ad26.COV2.S COVID-19 vaccine or a placebo. Each CDR3 is given without its conserved first and last residue. D genes are given only for firm matches. Not every row has a clone size; where given, it reads once, few, many or a size class.

v_gene: TRBV7-3
j_gene: TRBJ2-1
d_gene: -
abundance: -
CDR3aa: ASSLKGGGDGEQF

v_gene: TRBV18
j_gene: TRBJ2-1
d_gene: TRBD2
abundance: -
CDR3aa: ASSPPASGGDNEQF

v_gene: TRBV6-1
j_gene: TRBJ1-5
d_gene: TRBD1
abundance: once
CDR3aa: ATLGRQGRMEPQH

v_gene: TRBV6-6
j_gene: TRBJ2-7
d_gene: -
abundance: -
CDR3aa: ASRDSYFYEQY

v_gene: TRBV18
j_gene: TRBJ1-1
d_gene: -
abundance: -
CDR3aa: ASSPPAGVEVNTEAF

v_gene: TRBV27
j_gene: TRBJ1-5
d_gene: -
abundance: -
CDR3aa: ASSSSRDPGQPQH

v_gene: TRBV29-1
j_gene: TRBJ2-7
d_gene: TRBD2
abundance: -
CDR3aa: SVGPLAGGAYEQY

v_gene: TRBV29-1
j_gene: TRBJ1-3
d_gene: TRBD1
abundance: -
CDR3aa: SARGTGGNTIY

v_gene: TRBV29-1
j_gene: TRBJ2-6
d_gene: -
abundance: once
CDR3aa: SVRLSGANVLT

v_gene: TRBV20-1
j_gene: TRBJ1-2
d_gene: -
abundance: -
CDR3aa: SARENYGYT

v_gene: TRBV19
j_gene: TRBJ1-2
d_gene: -
abundance: -
CDR3aa: ASSILGAENGYT

v_gene: TRBV3-1/TRBV3-2
j_gene: TRBJ2-1
d_gene: -
abundance: once
CDR3aa: ASSQDGPPVYNEQF

v_gene: TRBV7-9
j_gene: TRBJ1-4
d_gene: TRBD1
abundance: -
CDR3aa: ASSAWTGADEKLF

v_gene: TRBV7-9
j_gene: TRBJ2-5
d_gene: -
abundance: few
CDR3aa: ASSARTIRQETQY

v_gene: TRBV28
j_gene: TRBJ2-5
d_gene: -
abundance: -
CDR3aa: ASSLGPQDQETQY

v_gene: TRBV5-5
j_gene: TRBJ2-3
d_gene: TRBD2
abundance: -
CDR3aa: ASSFRLAELGDTQY

v_gene: TRBV11-2
j_gene: TRBJ1-4
d_gene: -
abundance: -
CDR3aa: ASSLGEKLF

v_gene: TRBV7-8
j_gene: TRBJ1-6
d_gene: -
abundance: -
CDR3aa: ASSRDGSSYNSPLH

v_gene: TRBV5-1
j_gene: TRBJ1-2
d_gene: -
abundance: once
CDR3aa: ASSQNRELA

v_gene: TRBV6-5
j_gene: TRBJ2-7
d_gene: -
abundance: -
CDR3aa: ASSYSRTVYEQY

v_gene: TRBV5-5
j_gene: TRBJ2-5
d_gene: -
abundance: -
CDR3aa: ASSYLSARETQY

v_gene: TRBV12-5
j_gene: TRBJ2-1
d_gene: TRBD2
abundance: -
CDR3aa: ASGLAGTSGENEQF

v_gene: TRBV6-2/TRBV6-3
j_gene: TRBJ1-5
d_gene: -
abundance: -
CDR3aa: ASSYRQGGQPQH

v_gene: TRBV11-3
j_gene: TRBJ1-4
d_gene: -
abundance: -
CDR3aa: ASSLQGGKLF

v_gene: TRBV2
j_gene: TRBJ2-6
d_gene: -
abundance: -
CDR3aa: ASSVLREPGANVLT

v_gene: TRBV6-1
j_gene: TRBJ2-3
d_gene: TRBD2
abundance: once
CDR3aa: ASSEVAGGLVDTQY

v_gene: TRBV18
j_gene: TRBJ2-5
d_gene: -
abundance: -
CDR3aa: ASSNDLQETQY

v_gene: TRBV15
j_gene: TRBJ1-3
d_gene: -
abundance: -
CDR3aa: ATSTQVSGNTIY

v_gene: TRBV24-1
j_gene: TRBJ2-5
d_gene: TRBD2
abundance: -
CDR3aa: ATSGTTETQY

v_gene: TRBV20-1
j_gene: TRBJ1-4
d_gene: -
abundance: -
CDR3aa: SARANEKLF

v_gene: TRBV19
j_gene: TRBJ1-3
d_gene: -
abundance: -
CDR3aa: ARKQGAGNTIY

v_gene: TRBV2
j_gene: TRBJ1-6
d_gene: TRBD1
abundance: -
CDR3aa: ASTGRAGGNSPLH

v_gene: TRBV6-6
j_gene: TRBJ1-2
d_gene: -
abundance: once
CDR3aa: ASKRDGYT

v_gene: TRBV24-1
j_gene: TRBJ2-1
d_gene: TRBD1
abundance: -
CDR3aa: ATTGTVNNEQF

v_gene: TRBV2
j_gene: TRBJ2-2
d_gene: -
abundance: -
CDR3aa: ASTRGRNTGELF

v_gene: TRBV24-1
j_gene: TRBJ2-5
d_gene: -
abundance: -
CDR3aa: ATSPAGQETQY

v_gene: TRBV6-6
j_gene: TRBJ1-5
d_gene: -
abundance: -
CDR3aa: ASSYKGQALQPQH

v_gene: TRBV5-6
j_gene: TRBJ2-7
d_gene: -
abundance: -
CDR3aa: ASSLAGGLSYEQY

v_gene: TRBV4-2
j_gene: TRBJ1-1
d_gene: -
abundance: -
CDR3aa: ASSQELGLF

v_gene: TRBV9
j_gene: TRBJ2-6
d_gene: -
abundance: -
CDR3aa: ASSVPSGEGLPSGANVLT

v_gene: TRBV27
j_gene: TRBJ2-1
d_gene: TRBD2
abundance: -
CDR3aa: ASSSAGGPFGEQF

v_gene: TRBV19
j_gene: TRBJ2-5
d_gene: -
abundance: -
CDR3aa: ASSMGGDLRETQY

v_gene: TRBV3-1/TRBV3-2
j_gene: TRBJ1-2
d_gene: -
abundance: -
CDR3aa: ASSQGQSISYT

v_gene: TRBV15
j_gene: TRBJ1-2
d_gene: TRBD1
abundance: -
CDR3aa: ATSRPRDRGWDGYT

v_gene: TRBV7-3
j_gene: TRBJ2-6
d_gene: TRBD1
abundance: -
CDR3aa: ASSLGQGGTNVLT

v_gene: TRBV18
j_gene: TRBJ1-5
d_gene: -
abundance: -
CDR3aa: ASSPLAGSQPQH

v_gene: TRBV27
j_gene: TRBJ2-5
d_gene: -
abundance: -
CDR3aa: ASSLIGANQETQY

v_gene: TRBV7-8
j_gene: TRBJ2-1
d_gene: -
abundance: -
CDR3aa: ASSSWDSAGNEQF

v_gene: TRBV7-9
j_gene: TRBJ1-2
d_gene: TRBD1
abundance: once
CDR3aa: ASSSRTGTIVYGYT

v_gene: TRBV5-4
j_gene: TRBJ2-2
d_gene: TRBD2
abundance: -
CDR3aa: ASSPRLAWEAGELF